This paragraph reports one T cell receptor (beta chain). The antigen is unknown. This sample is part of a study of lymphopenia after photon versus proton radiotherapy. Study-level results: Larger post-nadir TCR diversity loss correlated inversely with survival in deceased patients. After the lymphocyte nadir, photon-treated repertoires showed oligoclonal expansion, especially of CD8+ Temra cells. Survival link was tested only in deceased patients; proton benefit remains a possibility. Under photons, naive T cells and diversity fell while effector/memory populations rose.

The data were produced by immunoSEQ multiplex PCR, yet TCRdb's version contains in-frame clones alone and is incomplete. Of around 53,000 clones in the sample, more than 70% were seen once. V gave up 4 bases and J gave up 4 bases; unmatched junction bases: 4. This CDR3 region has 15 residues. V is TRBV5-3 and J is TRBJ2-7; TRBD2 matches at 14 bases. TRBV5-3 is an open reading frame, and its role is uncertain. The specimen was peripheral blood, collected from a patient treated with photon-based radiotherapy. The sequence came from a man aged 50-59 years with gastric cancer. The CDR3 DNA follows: TGTGCCAGAAGCCCCAGGACTAGCGGGAGGTACGAGCAGTACTTC. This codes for CARSPRTSGRYEQYF.